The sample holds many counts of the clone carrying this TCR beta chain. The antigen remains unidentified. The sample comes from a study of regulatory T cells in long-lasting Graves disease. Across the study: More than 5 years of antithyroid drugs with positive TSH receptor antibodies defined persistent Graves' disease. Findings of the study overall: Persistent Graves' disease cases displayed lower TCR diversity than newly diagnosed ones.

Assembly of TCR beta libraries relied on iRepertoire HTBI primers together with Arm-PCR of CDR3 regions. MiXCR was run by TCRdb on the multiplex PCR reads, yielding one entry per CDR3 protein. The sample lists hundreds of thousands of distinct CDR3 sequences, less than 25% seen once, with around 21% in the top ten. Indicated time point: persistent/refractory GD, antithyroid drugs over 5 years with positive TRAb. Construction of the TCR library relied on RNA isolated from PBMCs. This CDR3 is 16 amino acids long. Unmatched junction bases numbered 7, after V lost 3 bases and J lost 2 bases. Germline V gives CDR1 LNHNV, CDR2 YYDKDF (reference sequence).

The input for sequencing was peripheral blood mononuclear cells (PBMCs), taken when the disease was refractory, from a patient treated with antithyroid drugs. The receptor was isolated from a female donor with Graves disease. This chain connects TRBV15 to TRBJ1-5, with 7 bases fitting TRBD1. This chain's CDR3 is CATSSKSGTGNQPQHF. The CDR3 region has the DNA TGTGCCACCAGCAGTAAATCCGGGACAGGCAATCAGCCCCAGCATTTT.